Listed below are T cell receptor beta chains from one sample, sequenced in a study of OX40 agonist ivuxolimab in advanced cancers. Assay used: immunoSEQ multiplex PCR; TCRdb lists only in-frame clones, some missing. The repertoire holds around 80,000 clones, with more than 75% as singletons. Sequencing used CD4+ or CD8+ T cells sorted from blood, obtained in a trial of the OX40 agonist ivuxolimab. These TCRs come from an adult with an advanced solid tumor such as melanoma, head and neck, liver or kidney cancer. CDR3s include the opening cysteine and the closing phenylalanine or tryptophan. D genes are given only for firm matches.

v_call	j_call	d_call	cdr3_aa	cdr3_nt
TRBV6-5	TRBJ1-4	.	CASSYSRTAEKLFF	TGTGCCAGCAGTTACTCGAGAACCGCTGAAAAACTGTTTTTT
TRBV28	TRBJ2-4	.	CASSLFTAAAKNIQYF	TGTGCCAGCAGTTTATTCACGGCCGCAGCCAAAAACATTCAGTACTTC
TRBV7-9	TRBJ2-7	TRBD2	CASSLLSGGTYEQYF	TGTGCCAGCAGCTTACTTAGCGGGGGTACCTACGAGCAGTACTTC
TRBV15	TRBJ1-5	.	CATSRDQRVDQPQHF	TGTGCCACCAGCAGAGATCAGAGGGTAGATCAGCCCCAGCATTTT
TRBV7-2	TRBJ1-4	TRBD1	CASSSDRGEKLFF	TGTGCCAGCAGTTCGGACAGGGGTGAAAAACTGTTTTTT
TRBV4-3	TRBJ2-7	.	CASSQDPVEADEQYF	TGCGCCAGCAGCCAAGATCCTGTCGAGGCCGACGAGCAGTACTTC
TRBV28	TRBJ2-3	.	CASSLATDTQYF	TGTGCCAGCAGTTTGGCCACAGATACGCAGTATTTT
TRBV6-5	TRBJ1-6	.	CASSSPRENSPLHF	TGTGCCAGCAGTTCTCCGAGGGAGAATTCACCCCTCCACTTT
TRBV7-7	TRBJ1-5	.	CASSLNLTGFGDQPQHF	TGTGCCAGCAGCTTAAACCTCACAGGGTTTGGGGATCAGCCCCAGCATTTT
TRBV5-4	TRBJ2-7	TRBD1	CASSGTGTGAYEQYF	TGTGCCAGCAGCGGCACCGGGACAGGAGCCTACGAGCAGTACTTC
TRBV11-2	TRBJ1-2	TRBD1	CASSATGQLNYGYTF	TGTGCCAGCAGCGCAACGGGACAGCTAAACTATGGCTACACCTTC
TRBV5-4	TRBJ2-2	TRBD1	CASSIRDSLTGELFF	TGTGCCAGCAGCATCCGGGACAGCCTTACCGGGGAGCTGTTTTTT
TRBV27	TRBJ2-1	.	CASSSRGHSYNEQFF	TGTGCCAGCAGTTCTCGGGGGCACTCCTACAATGAGCAGTTCTTC
TRBV7-9	TRBJ2-1	TRBD1	CASSPLDRAVDEQFF	TGTGCCAGCAGTCCCCTGGACAGGGCGGTAGATGAGCAGTTCTTC
TRBV10-3	TRBJ1-4	TRBD1	CATTTGVEEKLFF	TGTGCCACGACGACAGGGGTGGAAGAAAAACTGTTTTTT
TRBV28	TRBJ1-2	.	CASSLGGRGEVDGYTF	TGTGCCAGCAGTTTGGGGGGACGGGGCGAAGTGGATGGCTACACCTTC
TRBV6-1	TRBJ2-4	.	CASTREAGNKNIQYF	TGTGCCAGCACCCGAGAGGCAGGGAACAAAAACATTCAGTACTTC
TRBV29-1	TRBJ1-4	.	CSVAGATNEKLFF	TGCAGCGTTGCAGGGGCGACTAATGAAAAACTGTTTTTT
TRBV7-9	TRBJ2-3	.	CASSLWVEGDTQYF	TGTGCCAGCAGCTTGTGGGTTGAGGGGGATACGCAGTATTTT
TRBV9	TRBJ2-3	TRBD2	CASSATGTSGPTQYF	TGTGCCAGCAGCGCAACCGGGACTAGCGGGCCTACGCAGTATTTT
TRBV5-6	TRBJ1-3	.	CASSLLIADPDRLGNTIYF	TGTGCCAGCAGCCTCTTGATCGCCGACCCCGACAGGCTCGGAAACACCATATATTTT
TRBV19	TRBJ1-5	.	CASSRGGQPQHF	TGTGCCAGTTCCAGGGGAGGGCAGCCCCAGCATTTT
TRBV4-3	TRBJ2-3	TRBD2	CASSQDLTSGGPTDTQYF	TGCGCCAGCAGCCAAGACCTGACTAGCGGGGGTCCCACAGATACGCAGTATTTT
TRBV28	TRBJ1-1	.	CASSPQTAANTEAFF	TGTGCCAGCAGCCCCCAGACAGCCGCGAACACTGAAGCTTTCTTT
TRBV27	TRBJ1-1	.	CASTPLGRRMNTEAFF	TGTGCCAGCACCCCCCTCGGACGAAGGATGAACACTGAAGCTTTCTTT
TRBV30	TRBJ1-1	TRBD1	CAWSPDRGLAEAFF	TGTGCCTGGAGCCCCGACAGGGGGTTGGCTGAAGCTTTCTTT
TRBV4-3	TRBJ2-1	.	CASSQESGEQFF	TGCGCCAGCAGCCAAGAATCGGGTGAGCAGTTCTTC
TRBV11-3	TRBJ1-1	.	CAIARPGRNTEAFF	TGTGCCATCGCCCGGCCAGGGAGGAACACTGAAGCTTTCTTT
TRBV11-2	TRBJ2-3	.	CASNLRGRSTDTQYF	TGTGCCAGCAACCTACGGGGACGGAGCACAGATACGCAGTATTTT
TRBV29-1	TRBJ2-1	.	CSANPPRTPSNEQFF	TGCAGCGCCAACCCGCCCCGGACCCCTTCGAATGAGCAGTTCTTC
TRBV4-3	TRBJ2-7	TRBD1	CASSQDRTGVNEQYF	TGCGCCAGCAGCCAAGATAGGACAGGGGTCAACGAGCAGTACTTC
TRBV5-1	TRBJ2-1	TRBD2	CASSVTSGINEQFF	TGCGCCAGCAGCGTGACTAGCGGGATAAATGAGCAGTTCTTC